The 11 T cell receptor beta chains in this list originate from one sample, sequenced in a study of cytomegalovirus exposure and HLA in healthy donors. PCR primers comprised 60 Vbeta and 13 Jbeta primers. Some clones are missing from TCRdb's copy, which holds only in-frame ones; the method was immunoSEQ multiplex PCR. The repertoire has 95,000 to 150,000 clones, around 80% of them found once; the top ten carry 0.95% to 1.5%. The sequenced sample consisted of PBMCs. The receptors stem from a female donor in good health and CMV-seronegative.

The chain recombines TRBV6-5 with TRBJ2-7; 7 bases are shared with TRBD2. V shed 5 bases and J 7 bases; nucleotides not matched to a gene: 5. This CDR3 spans 12 amino acids. The germline gives CDR1 MNHEY, CDR2 SVGAGI. The chain's CDR3 is CASSAPGGEQYF. For the CDR3, the DNA is TGTGCCAGCAGTGCCCCCGGGGGGGAGCAGTACTTC.

The chain recombines TRBV2 with TRBJ1-5; D not resolved. The CDR3 covers 13 residues. Germline loops: CDR1 SNHLY, CDR2 FYNNEI. Trimming removed 6 bases from V and 0 bases from J, with 6 bases in between. This CDR3 reads CASRADSNQPQHF. CDR3 bases: TGTGCCAGCAGGGCAGATAGCAATCAGCCCCAGCATTTT.

This chain connects TRBV2 to TRBJ1-6, with 10 bases that match TRBD1. Germline trimming cut 3 bases from V and 5 bases from J; bases unmatched to any gene: 13. This CDR3 region has 19 residues. Germline V gives CDR1 SNHLY, CDR2 FYNNEI. The CDR3: CASSEDLGSGTGDNSPLHF. The CDR3 DNA follows: TGTGCCAGCAGTGAGGACCTTGGTTCCGGGACAGGGGATAATTCACCCCTCCACTTT.

The V call is TRBV5-4, the J call TRBJ2-1, with 8 bases matching TRBD2. The germline CDR1 and CDR2 sequences are SGHNT and YYREEE (reference sequence). Losses at the gene ends were 4 bases for V and 4 bases for J; bases not matched to a gene: 13. This CDR3 has 17 amino acids. CDR3 DNA: TGTGCCAGCAGCCCTCCCCCCGGGACTAGTAATTACAATGAGCAGTTCTTC. Its translation is CASSPPPGTSNYNEQFF.

V is TRBV28 and J is TRBJ2-7; 9 nucleotides line up with TRBD2. This CDR3 is 15 amino acids long. Germline CDR1 and CDR2: MDHEN and SYDVKM. The trim removed 8 bases at V and 5 bases at J, leaving 13 bases unmatched. The CDR3: CASADWGGRGNEQYF. The CDR3, as DNA: TGTGCCAGCGCCGATTGGGGCGGGAGGGGGAACGAGCAGTACTTC.

V usage is TRBV9 and J usage is TRBJ2-2, with TRBD1 as a possible D gene (6 bases). The germline CDR1 and CDR2 sequences are SGDLS and YYNGEE. There are 17 residues in the CDR3. V was pared by 3 bases and J by 4 bases, with 19 bases between. The CDR3 loop is CASSAGLGQGSTGELFF. The CDR3 DNA reads TGTGCCAGCAGCGCTGGGTTGGGGCAGGGGAGCACCGGGGAGCTGTTTTTT.

The chain recombines TRBV5-1 with TRBJ1-4; TRBD1 matches 8 bases. The junction had 4 bases not matched to a gene; V was cut back by 3 bases and J by 6 bases. The germline V gene has CDR1 SGHRS and CDR2 YFSETQ. This CDR3 spans 14 amino acids. The CDR3 here is CASSYRGEDEKLFF. As DNA, the CDR3 is TGCGCCAGCAGCTACAGGGGGGAAGATGAAAAACTGTTTTTT.

V gene TRBV25-1 combines with J gene TRBJ1-1; 11 nucleotides agree with TRBD1. This CDR3 is built from 18 residues. Germline V CDR1 and CDR2: MGHDK, SYGVNS. The V segment lost 1 base and the J segment 1 base; nucleotides outside the gene matches: 8. DNA for the CDR3: TGTGCCAGCAGTGAATTCTTCGGACAGGGGGCGGGGAACACTGAAGCTTTCTTT. The encoded protein is CASSEFFGQGAGNTEAFF.

V usage is TRBV30 and J usage is TRBJ2-3, with a tentative D call TRBD2 (5 bases). The CDR3 totals 14 residues. Germline assignment: CDR1 GTSNPN and CDR2 SVGIG (reference sequence). V was clipped by 0 bases and J by 5 bases, with 12 bases between them. The CDR3 nucleotides read TGTGCCTGGAGTGTTAGGGCGGGTGGAGATACGCAGTATTTT. Protein: CAWSVRAGGDTQYF. Filled out from reference TRBV30 and TRBJ2-3, the complete variable domain reads SQTIHQWPATLVQPVGSPLSLECTVEGTSNPNLYWYRQAAGRGLQLLFYSVGIGQISSEVPQNLSASRPQDRQFILSSKKLLLSDSGFYLCAWSVRAGGDTQYFGPGTRLTVL.

V usage is TRBV4-2 and J usage is TRBJ1-2; TRBD1 matches 7 bases. Germline V gene lookup returns CDR1 LGHNA and CDR2 YNFKEQ. CDR3 length: 16 amino acids. The junction had 9 bases not matched to a gene; V was cut back by 4 bases and J by 1 base. CDR3 sequence (DNA): TGTGCCAGCAGCCGCGCGGGACAGTTAATTAACTATGGCTACACCTTC. This sequence encodes CASSRAGQLINYGYTF.

A few counts support this clone. The CDR3 spells CASSEGSGGSYEQYF. The CDR3, as DNA: TGTGCCAGCAGTGAAGGGTCAGGGGGGTCCTACGAGCAGTACTTC. The V and J genes are TRBV6-1 and TRBJ2-7; D might be TRBD1 (7 bases). V was shortened by 1 base and J by 1 base, with 11 bases between the two germline ends. Germline CDR1 and CDR2: MNHNS and SASEGT. This CDR3 spans 15 amino acids.